The 9 T cell receptor beta chains listed next were all sequenced from one sample in a study of PD-1 blockade in classical Hodgkin lymphoma (dated by TCRdb to between 2020 and 2021). Library creation used the immunoSEQ multiplex PCR assay. Not all clones reach the TCRdb copy of this immuneACCESS table, which keeps in-frame sequences only. Checked studies attribute under half of the gap to unresolved V genes and leave the rest unexplained. A total of some 63,000 clones appear in this sample, about 88% of them only once. 9.7% of the sample goes to the ten largest clones. Read against the paper, the sample's time point label means: cycle 1 day 1 (C1D1), immediately before nivolumab initiation. All trial patients had relapsed after autologous stem cell transplantation, with cohorts A, B and C differing in prior brentuximab vedotin exposure. Sequencing was performed on peripheral blood mononuclear cells (PBMCs), taken at baseline. These receptors all stem from a human donor with classical Hodgkin lymphoma.

The chain links TRBV28 to TRBJ1-2, with 7 positions matching TRBD1. The CDR3 covers 17 residues. V shed 5 bases and J 1 base; nucleotides not matched to a gene: 13. Germline V lookup: CDR1 MDHEN, CDR2 SYDVKM. The CDR3: CASSLIPGTDLNYGYTF. CDR3 DNA sequence: TGTGCCAGCAGTCTTATTCCCGGGACAGATCTTAACTATGGCTACACCTTC.

The chain couples TRBV7-8 to TRBJ2-5; D is undetermined. V dropped 0 bases and J dropped 1 base, with 9 bases sitting between them. The CDR3 sequence is 15 residues long. Per germline, CDR1 SGHVS and CDR2 FQNEAQ. The CDR3 spells CASSLARRPQETQYF. The CDR3 DNA reads as TGTGCCAGCAGCTTAGCGCGACGACCCCAAGAGACCCAGTACTTC.

J is TRBJ2-2 and V is TRBV5-1; the match to TRBD2 covers 9 bases. The length of the CDR3 is 16 residues. V was pared by 4 bases and J by 3 bases, with 7 bases of the junction left unmatched. The germline CDR1 and CDR2 sequences are SGHRS and YFSETQ. The CDR3 DNA sequence: TGCGCCAGCAGCGGACTAGCGTGGGGGGACACCGGGGAGCTGTTTTTT. As protein: CASSGLAWGDTGELFF.

The chain links TRBV7-3 to TRBJ1-2, with D unresolved. The CDR3 has 15 amino acids. Per the germline V gene, CDR1 is SGHTA and CDR2 is FQGTGA. V lost 5 bases, J lost 4 bases, and 17 bases lay in between. The DNA of the CDR3 is TGTGCCAGCAGCCCGACCCCTACAGACCTCTATGGCTACACCTTC. Translated: CASSPTPTDLYGYTF.

The J gene is TRBJ2-3, the V gene TRBV5-1; 10 nucleotides align to TRBD2. Germline loops: CDR1 SGHRS, CDR2 YFSETQ. V lost 4 bases and J lost 2; bases outside the gene matches: 7. CDR3 length: 16 amino acids. The CDR3 protein is CASSPILAGITDTQYF. The CDR3 bases are TGCGCCAGCAGCCCGATACTAGCGGGAATCACAGATACGCAGTATTTT.

In its sample, this clone was seen a few times. The chain carries TRBV19 and TRBJ2-7; D not certain. Looked up from germline, CDR1 is LNHDA and CDR2 is SQIVND (reference sequence). Trimming stripped 2 bases from V and 4 bases from J, with 9 bases between. The CDR3 length is 13 residues. Here the CDR3 reads CASSISKDYEQYF. Written as DNA, the CDR3 is TGTGCCAGTAGTATAAGTAAGGATTACGAGCAGTACTTC. Full variable domain (rest looked up from reference TRBV19 and TRBJ2-7): DGGITQSPKYLFRKEGQNVTLSCEQNLNHDAMYWYRQDPGQGLRLIYYSQIVNDFQKGDIAEGYSVSREKKESFPLTVTSAQKNPTAFYLCASSISKDYEQYFGPGTRLTVT.

The chain has TRBV28 and TRBJ2-7, with a tentative D call TRBD1 (5 bases). Trimming took off 3 bases at V and 2 bases at J, with 11 bases between the two ends. Germline CDR1 and CDR2: MDHEN and SYDVKM. This CDR3 is 14 amino acids long. The CDR3 bases are TGTGCCAGCAGTTTGGGGCAGGGCACCTACGAGCAGTACTTC. Amino acids: CASSLGQGTYEQYF.

The rearrangement joins TRBV7-8 to TRBJ1-6; 7 nucleotides agree with TRBD1. The CDR3 sequence is 15 residues long. The junction had 5 bases not matched to a gene; V was cut back by 3 bases and J by 6 bases. Germline-derived CDR1 and CDR2 are SGHVS and FQNEAQ. The CDR3 nucleotides read TGTGCCAGCAGCTTCGCGGGACAGATTAATTCACCCCTCCACTTT. Translated, it gives CASSFAGQINSPLHF.

The chain has TRBV7-9 and TRBJ2-7, with TRBD2 matching over 8 bases. Germline values: CDR1 SEHNR, CDR2 FQNEAQ (reference sequence). With V trimmed by 5 bases and J by 6 bases, 9 bases remained unmatched. CDR3 size: 14 residues. CDR3 loop: CASSPGREWLEQYF. The CDR3 region has the DNA TGTGCCAGCAGCCCCGGGAGGGAATGGCTCGAGCAGTACTTC.